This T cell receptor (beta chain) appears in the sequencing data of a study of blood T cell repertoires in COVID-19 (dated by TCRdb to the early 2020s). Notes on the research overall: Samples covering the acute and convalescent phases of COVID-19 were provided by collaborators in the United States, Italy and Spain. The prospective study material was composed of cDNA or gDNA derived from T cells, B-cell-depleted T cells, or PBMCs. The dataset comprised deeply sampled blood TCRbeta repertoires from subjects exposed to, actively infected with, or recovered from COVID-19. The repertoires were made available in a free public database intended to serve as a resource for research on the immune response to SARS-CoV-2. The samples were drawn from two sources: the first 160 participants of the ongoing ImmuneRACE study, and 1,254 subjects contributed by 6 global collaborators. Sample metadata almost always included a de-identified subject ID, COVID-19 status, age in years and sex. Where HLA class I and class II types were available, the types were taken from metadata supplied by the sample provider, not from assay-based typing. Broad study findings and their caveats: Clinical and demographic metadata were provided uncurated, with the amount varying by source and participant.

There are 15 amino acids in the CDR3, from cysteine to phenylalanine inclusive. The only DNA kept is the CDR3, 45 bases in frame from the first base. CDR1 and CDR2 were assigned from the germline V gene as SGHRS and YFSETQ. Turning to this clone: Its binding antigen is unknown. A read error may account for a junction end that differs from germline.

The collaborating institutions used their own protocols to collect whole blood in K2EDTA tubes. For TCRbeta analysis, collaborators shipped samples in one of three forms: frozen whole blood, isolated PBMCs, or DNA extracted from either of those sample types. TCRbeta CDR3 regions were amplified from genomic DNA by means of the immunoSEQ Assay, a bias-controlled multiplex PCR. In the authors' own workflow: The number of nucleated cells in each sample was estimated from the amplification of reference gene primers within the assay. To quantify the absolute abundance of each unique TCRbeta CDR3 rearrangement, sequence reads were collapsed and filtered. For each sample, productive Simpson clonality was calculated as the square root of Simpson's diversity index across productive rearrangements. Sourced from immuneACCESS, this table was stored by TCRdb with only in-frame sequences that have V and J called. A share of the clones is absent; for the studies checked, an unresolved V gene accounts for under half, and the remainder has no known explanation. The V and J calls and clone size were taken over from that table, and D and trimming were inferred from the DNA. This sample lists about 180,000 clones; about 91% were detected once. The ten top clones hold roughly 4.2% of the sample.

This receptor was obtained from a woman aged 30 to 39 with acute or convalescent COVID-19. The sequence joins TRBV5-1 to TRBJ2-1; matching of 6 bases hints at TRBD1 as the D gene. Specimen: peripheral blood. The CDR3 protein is CASSLDRAGVAPLVF. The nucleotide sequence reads TGCGCCAGCAGCTTGGACAGGGCAGGGGTAGCTCCTCTGGTCTTC.